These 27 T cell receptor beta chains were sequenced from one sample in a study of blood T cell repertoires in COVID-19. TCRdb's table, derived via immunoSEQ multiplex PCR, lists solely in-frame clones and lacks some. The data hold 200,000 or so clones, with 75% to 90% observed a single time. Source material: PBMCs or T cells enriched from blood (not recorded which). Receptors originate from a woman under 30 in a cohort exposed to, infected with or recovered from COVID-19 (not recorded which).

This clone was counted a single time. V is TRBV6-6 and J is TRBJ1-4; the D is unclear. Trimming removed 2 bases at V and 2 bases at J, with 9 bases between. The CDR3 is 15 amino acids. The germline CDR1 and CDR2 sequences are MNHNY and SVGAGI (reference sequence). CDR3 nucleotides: TGTGCCAGCAGTTACCGCGGGCGGACTAATGAAAAACTGTTTTTT. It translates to CASSYRGRTNEKLFF.

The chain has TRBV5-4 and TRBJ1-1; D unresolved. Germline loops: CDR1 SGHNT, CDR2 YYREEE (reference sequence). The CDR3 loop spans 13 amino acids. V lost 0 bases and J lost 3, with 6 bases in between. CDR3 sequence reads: CASSLGRDTEAFF. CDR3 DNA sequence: TGTGCCAGCAGCTTGGGGAGGGACACTGAAGCTTTCTTT.

The CDR3 loop is CASGAFSQPQHF. CDR3 sequence (DNA): TGTGCCAGCGGAGCCTTCAGTCAGCCCCAGCATTTT. The V and J genes are TRBV6-5 and TRBJ1-5, with D uncertain. Trimming shortened V by 8 bases and J by 6 bases, and 11 bases separated the two germline ends. Germline CDR1 MNHEY, CDR2 SVGAGI. CDR3 length: 12 amino acids.

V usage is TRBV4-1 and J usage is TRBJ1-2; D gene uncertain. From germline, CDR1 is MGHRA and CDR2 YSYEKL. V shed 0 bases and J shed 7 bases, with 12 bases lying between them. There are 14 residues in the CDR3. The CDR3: CASSQEYQVSGYTF. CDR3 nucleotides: TGCGCCAGCAGCCAAGAGTATCAGGTCTCTGGCTACACCTTC.

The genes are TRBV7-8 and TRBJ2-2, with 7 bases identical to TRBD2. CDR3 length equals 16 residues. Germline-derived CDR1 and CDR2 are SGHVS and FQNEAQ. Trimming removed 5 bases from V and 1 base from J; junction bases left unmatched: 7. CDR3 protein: CASSPRDYQNTGELFF. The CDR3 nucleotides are TGTGCCAGCAGCCCCCGGGACTACCAGAACACCGGGGAGCTGTTTTTT.

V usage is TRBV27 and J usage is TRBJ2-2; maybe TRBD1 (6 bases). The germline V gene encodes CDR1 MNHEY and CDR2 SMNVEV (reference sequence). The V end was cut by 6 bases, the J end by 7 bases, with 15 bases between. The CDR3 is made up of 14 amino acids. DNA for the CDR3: TGTGCCAGCAGAGACAGGCTCTCGTTCGGGGAGCTGTTTTTT. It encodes CASRDRLSFGELFF.

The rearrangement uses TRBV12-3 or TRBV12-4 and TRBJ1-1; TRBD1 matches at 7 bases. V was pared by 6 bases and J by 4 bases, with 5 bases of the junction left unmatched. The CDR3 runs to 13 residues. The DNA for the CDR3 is TGTGCCAGCAGCGAGGGGGCAATCACTGAAGCTTTCTTT. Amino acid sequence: CASSEGAITEAFF.

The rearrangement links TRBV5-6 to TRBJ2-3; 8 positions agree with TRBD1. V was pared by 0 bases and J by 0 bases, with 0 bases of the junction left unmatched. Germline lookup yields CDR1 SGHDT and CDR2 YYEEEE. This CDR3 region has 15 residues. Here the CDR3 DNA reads TGTGCCAGCAGCTTGGGACAGGGGAGCACAGATACGCAGTATTTT. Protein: CASSLGQGSTDTQYF.

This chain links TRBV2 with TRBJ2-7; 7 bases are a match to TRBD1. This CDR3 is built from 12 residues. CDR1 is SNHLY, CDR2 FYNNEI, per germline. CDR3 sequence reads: CAGGPGFYEQYF. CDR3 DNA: TGTGCAGGGGGCCCCGGTTTCTACGAGCAGTACTTC.

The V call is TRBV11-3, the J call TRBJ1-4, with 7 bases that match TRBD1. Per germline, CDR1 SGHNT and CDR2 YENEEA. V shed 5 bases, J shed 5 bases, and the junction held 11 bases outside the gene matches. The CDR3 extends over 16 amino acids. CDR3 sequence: CASSTGQALGNEKLFF. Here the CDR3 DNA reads TGTGCCAGCAGCACCGGACAGGCCCTGGGGAATGAAAAACTGTTTTTT.

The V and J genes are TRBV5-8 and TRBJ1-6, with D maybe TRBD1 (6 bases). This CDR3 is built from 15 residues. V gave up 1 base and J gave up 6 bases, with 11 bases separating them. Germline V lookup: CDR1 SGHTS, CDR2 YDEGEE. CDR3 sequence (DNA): TGTGCCAGCAGCTTGCGGACAGCTTTTAATTCACCCCTCCACTTT. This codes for CASSLRTAFNSPLHF.

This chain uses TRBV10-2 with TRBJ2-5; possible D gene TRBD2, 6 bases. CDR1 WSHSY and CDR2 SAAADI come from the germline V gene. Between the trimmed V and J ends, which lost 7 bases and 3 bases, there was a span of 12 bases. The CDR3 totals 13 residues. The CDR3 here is CASTRDLEETQYF. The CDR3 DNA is TGCGCCAGCACTAGGGACTTGGAAGAGACCCAGTACTTC.

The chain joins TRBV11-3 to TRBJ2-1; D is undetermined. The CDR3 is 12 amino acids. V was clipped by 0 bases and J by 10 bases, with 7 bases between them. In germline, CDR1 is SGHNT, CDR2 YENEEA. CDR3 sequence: CASSLDLREQFF. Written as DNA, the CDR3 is TGTGCCAGCAGCTTAGATCTGAGGGAGCAGTTCTTC.

The CDR3: CASTTLLGADSPLHF. In DNA, the CDR3 is TGTGCCAGCACCACATTACTTGGGGCAGATTCACCCCTCCACTTT. The chain is built from TRBV7-9 and TRBJ1-6; perhaps TRBD1 as D (5 bases). V lost 7 bases to trimming and J lost 8 bases, with 18 bases between them. This CDR3 is built from 15 residues. The germline gives CDR1 SEHNR, CDR2 FQNEAQ (reference sequence).

Here the CDR3 reads CAWSLTENTEAFF. As DNA, the CDR3 is TGTGCCTGGAGTTTAACAGAAAACACTGAAGCTTTCTTT. This chain joins TRBV30 and TRBJ1-1; no clear D gene. The CDR3 totals 13 residues. Trimming stripped 2 bases from V and 2 bases from J, with 9 bases between. Germline loops: CDR1 GTSNPN, CDR2 SVGIG (reference sequence).

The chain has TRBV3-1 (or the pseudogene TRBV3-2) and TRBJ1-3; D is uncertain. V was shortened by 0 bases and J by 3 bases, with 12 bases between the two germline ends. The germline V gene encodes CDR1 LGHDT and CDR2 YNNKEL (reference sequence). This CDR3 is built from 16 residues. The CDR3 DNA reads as TGTGCCAGCAGCCAAGATACAGCCTTAGTTGGAAACACCATATATTTT. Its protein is CASSQDTALVGNTIYF.

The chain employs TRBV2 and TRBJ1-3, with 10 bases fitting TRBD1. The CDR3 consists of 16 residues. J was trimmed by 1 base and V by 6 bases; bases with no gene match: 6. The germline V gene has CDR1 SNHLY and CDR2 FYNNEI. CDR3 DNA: TGTGCCAGCAGACCGGGACAGGGGAATTCTGGAAACACCATATATTTT. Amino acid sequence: CASRPGQGNSGNTIYF.

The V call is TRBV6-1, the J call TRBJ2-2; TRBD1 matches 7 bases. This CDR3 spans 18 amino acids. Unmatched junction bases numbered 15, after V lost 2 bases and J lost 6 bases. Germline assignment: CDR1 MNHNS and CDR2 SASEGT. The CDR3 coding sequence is TGTGCCAGCAGTGAACACCCCCAAAGGGGGCAGATAGCCGGGGAGCTGTTTTTT. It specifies CASSEHPQRGQIAGELFF.

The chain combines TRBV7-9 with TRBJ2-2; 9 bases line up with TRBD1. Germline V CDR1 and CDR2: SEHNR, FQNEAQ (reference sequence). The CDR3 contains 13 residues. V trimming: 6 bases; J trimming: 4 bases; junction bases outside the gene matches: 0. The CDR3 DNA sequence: TGTGCCAGCAGGGACAGGGGCACCGGGGAGCTGTTTTTT. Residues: CASRDRGTGELFF.

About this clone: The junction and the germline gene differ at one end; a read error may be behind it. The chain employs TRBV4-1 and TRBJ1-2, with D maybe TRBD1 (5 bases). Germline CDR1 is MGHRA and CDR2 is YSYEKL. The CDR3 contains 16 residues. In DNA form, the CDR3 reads TGCGCCAGCAGCCAAGAATGGGGGGGACCTAACTTTGGCTACACCTTC. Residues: CASSQEWGGPNFGYTF.

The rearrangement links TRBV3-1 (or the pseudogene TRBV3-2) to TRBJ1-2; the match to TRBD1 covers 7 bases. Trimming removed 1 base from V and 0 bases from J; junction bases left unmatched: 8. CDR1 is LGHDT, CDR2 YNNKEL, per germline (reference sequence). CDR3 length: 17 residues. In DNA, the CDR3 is TGTGCCAGCAGCCAAGCGGACAGGATTCGGGCTAACTATGGCTACACCTTC. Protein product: CASSQADRIRANYGYTF.

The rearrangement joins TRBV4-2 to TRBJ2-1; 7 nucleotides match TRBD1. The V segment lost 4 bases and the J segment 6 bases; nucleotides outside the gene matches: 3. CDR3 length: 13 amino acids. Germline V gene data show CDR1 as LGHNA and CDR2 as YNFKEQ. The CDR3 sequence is CASSRTGPNEQFF. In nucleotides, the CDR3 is TGTGCCAGCAGCCGGACAGGTCCCAATGAGCAGTTCTTC.

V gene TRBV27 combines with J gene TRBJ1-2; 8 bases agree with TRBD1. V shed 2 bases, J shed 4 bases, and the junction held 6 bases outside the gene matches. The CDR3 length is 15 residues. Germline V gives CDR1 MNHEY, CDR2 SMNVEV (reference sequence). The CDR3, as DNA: TGTGCCAGCAGTTTACTCAGGGGGCCCCTCTATGGCTACACCTTC. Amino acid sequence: CASSLLRGPLYGYTF.

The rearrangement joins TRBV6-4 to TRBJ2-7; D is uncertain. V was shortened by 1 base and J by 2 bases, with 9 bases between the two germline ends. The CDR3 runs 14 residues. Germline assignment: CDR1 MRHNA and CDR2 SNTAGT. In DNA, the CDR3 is TGTGCCAGCAGTGACTACCACAGAGCCTACGAGCAGTACTTC. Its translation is CASSDYHRAYEQYF.

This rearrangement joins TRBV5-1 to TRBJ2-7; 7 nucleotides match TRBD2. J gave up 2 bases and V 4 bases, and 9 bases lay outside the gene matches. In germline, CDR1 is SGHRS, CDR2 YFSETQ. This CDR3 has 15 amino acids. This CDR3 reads CASSPSGAGTYEQYF. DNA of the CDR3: TGCGCCAGCAGCCCCTCTGGAGCGGGGACCTACGAGCAGTACTTC.

CDR3 residues: CASSPSGGGGNEQFF. The CDR3 DNA is TGTGCCAGCAGCCCCTCTGGGGGGGGTGGCAATGAGCAGTTCTTC. The rearrangement links TRBV11-2 to TRBJ2-1, with 7 bases fitting TRBD2. CDR1 SGHAT and CDR2 FQNNGV come from the germline V gene. CDR3 length equals 15 residues. V trimming: 5 bases; J trimming: 6 bases; junction bases outside the gene matches: 10. The whole variable domain, filled in from reference TRBV11-2 and TRBJ2-1, reads EAGVAQSPRYKIIEKRQSVAFWCNPISGHATLYWYQQILGQGPKLLIQFQNNGVVDDSQLPKDRFSAERLKGVDSTLKIQPAKLEDSAVYLCASSPSGGGGNEQFFGPGTRLTVL.

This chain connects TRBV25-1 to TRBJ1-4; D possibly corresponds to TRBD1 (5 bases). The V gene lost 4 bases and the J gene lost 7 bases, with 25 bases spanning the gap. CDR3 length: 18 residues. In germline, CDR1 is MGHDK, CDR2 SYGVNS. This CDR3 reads CASSASFGHSSLVEKLFF. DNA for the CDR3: TGTGCCAGCAGTGCCAGCTTTGGACACTCGTCACTCGTTGAAAAACTGTTTTTT.